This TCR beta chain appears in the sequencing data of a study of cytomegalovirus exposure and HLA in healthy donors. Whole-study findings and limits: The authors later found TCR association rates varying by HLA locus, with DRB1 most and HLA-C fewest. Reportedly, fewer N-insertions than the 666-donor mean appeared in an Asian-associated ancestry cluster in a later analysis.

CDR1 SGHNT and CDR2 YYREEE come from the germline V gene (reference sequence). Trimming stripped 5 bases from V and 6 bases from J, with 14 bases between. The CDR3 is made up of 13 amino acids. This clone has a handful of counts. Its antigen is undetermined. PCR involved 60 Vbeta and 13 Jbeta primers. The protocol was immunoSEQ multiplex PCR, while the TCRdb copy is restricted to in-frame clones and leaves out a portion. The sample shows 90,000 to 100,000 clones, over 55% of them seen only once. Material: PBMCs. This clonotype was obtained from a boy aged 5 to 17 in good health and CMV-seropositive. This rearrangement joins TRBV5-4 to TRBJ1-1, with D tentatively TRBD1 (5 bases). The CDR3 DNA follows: TGTGCCAGCAGTGACAGTTCCCTTGCTGAAGCTTTCTTT. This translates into CASSDSSLAEAFF.